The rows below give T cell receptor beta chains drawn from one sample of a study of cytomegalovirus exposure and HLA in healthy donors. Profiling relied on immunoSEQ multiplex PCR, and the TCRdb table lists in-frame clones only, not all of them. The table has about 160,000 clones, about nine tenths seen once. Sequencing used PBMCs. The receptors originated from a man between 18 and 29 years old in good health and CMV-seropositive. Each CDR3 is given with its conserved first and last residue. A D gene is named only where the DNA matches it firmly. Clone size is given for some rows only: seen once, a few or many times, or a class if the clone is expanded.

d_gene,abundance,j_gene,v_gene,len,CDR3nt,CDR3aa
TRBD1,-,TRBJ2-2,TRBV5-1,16,TGCGCCAGCAGCACCGGACAGGGTAAAATCACCGGGGAGCTGTTTTTT,CASSTGQGKITGELFF
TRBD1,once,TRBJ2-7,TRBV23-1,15,TGCGCCAGCAGTCCGCGACAGGGGGGTTTGTACGAGCAGTACTTC,CASSPRQGGLYEQYF
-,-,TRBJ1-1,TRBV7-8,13,TGTGCCAGCAGCTTGACAGGGAACACTGAAGCTTTCTTT,CASSLTGNTEAFF
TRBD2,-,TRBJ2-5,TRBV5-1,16,TGCGCCAGCAGCTTCGGACTAGCGGGAGGGCGTGAGACCCAGTACTTC,CASSFGLAGGRETQYF
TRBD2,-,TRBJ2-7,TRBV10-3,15,TGTGCCATCAGTGAGTCGGCGGGAGCTCCGTACGAGCAGTACTTC,CAISESAGAPYEQYF
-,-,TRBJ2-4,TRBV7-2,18,TGTGCCAGCAGCCCCACGCGGCTAGCCTATACAGCCAAAAACATTCAGTACTTC,CASSPTRLAYTAKNIQYF
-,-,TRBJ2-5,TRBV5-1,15,TGCGCCAGCAGCTTGTCAGGGGCCTCTGGAGAGACCCAGTACTTC,CASSLSGASGETQYF
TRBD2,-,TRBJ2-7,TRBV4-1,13,TGCGCCAGCAGCGATTCTCCCGGGACTAGCGCTTACTTC,CASSDSPGTSAYF
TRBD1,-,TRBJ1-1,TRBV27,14,TGTGCCAGCAGTCCTACAGGGGTGAGGACTGAAGCTTTCTTT,CASSPTGVRTEAFF
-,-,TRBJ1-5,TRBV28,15,TGTGCCAGCAGTTTGGTCGGGGAGGTCAATCAGCCCCAGCATTTT,CASSLVGEVNQPQHF
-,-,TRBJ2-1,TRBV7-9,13,TGTGCCAGCAGACCCCGGGGTTCGACTGAGCAGTTCTTC,CASRPRGSTEQFF
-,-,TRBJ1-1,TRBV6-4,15,TGTGCCAGGGAACCCCAGGGTCGGGTAAGAACTGAAGCTTTCTTT,CAREPQGRVRTEAFF
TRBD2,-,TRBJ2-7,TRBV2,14,TGTGCCAGCATTATTACTAGCGGTGCCTACGAGCAGTACTTC,CASIITSGAYEQYF
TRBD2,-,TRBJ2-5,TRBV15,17,TGTGCCACCTCTAGGGGGTCTAGCGGGATGATGCAAGAGACCCAGTACTTC,CATSRGSSGMMQETQYF
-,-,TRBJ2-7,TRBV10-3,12,TGTGCCATCAGTCAGGATTCCTACGAGCAGTACTTC,CAISQDSYEQYF
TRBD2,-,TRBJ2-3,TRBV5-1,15,TGCGCCAGCAGCACGGGACTAGCGGGCTTAGAGCCGCAGTATTTT,CASSTGLAGLEPQYF
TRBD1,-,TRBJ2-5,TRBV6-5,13,TGTGCCAGCAGGGACAGGGTCGGAGAGACCCAGTACTTC,CASRDRVGETQYF
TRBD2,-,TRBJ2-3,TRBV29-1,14,TGCAGCGTTGACGTAGGACTAGATTCGGATACGCAGTATTTT,CSVDVGLDSDTQYF
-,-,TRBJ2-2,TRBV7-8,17,TGTGCCAGCAGCTTAATTGTCGTCGCAGGGGTGGCCGGGGAGCTGTTTTTT,CASSLIVVAGVAGELFF
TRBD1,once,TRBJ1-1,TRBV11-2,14,TGTGCCAGCAGCTTCCAAAGACAGGGCACTGAAGCTTTCTTT,CASSFQRQGTEAFF
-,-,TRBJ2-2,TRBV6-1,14,TGTGCCAGTTCTAAGTCAGGGGTCACCGGGGAGCTGTTTTTT,CASSKSGVTGELFF
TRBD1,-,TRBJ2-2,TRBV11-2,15,TGTGCCAGCAGCCCTGGAGAGGGGGCCGACGGGGAGCTGTTTTTT,CASSPGEGADGELFF
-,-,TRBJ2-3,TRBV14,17,TGTGCCAGCAGCCAAGATACAGGGACTATTAGCACAGATACGCAGTATTTT,CASSQDTGTISTDTQYF
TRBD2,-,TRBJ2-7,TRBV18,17,TGTGCCAGCTCATTCCGGGAGAGCGGGGCACTAGACTACGAGCAGTACTTC,CASSFRESGALDYEQYF
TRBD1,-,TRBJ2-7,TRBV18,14,TGTGCCAGCTCACCCCGGACAGGGACGGACGAGCAGTACTTC,CASSPRTGTDEQYF
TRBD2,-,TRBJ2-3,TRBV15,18,TGTGCCACCAGCAGAGGGGGGGGTGGGCTAGCGGGAGTAGGTACGCAGTATTTT,CATSRGGGGLAGVGTQYF
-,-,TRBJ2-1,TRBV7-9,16,TGTGCCAGCAGCTTCCCTCCCTGGCGGGATACGAATGAGCAGTTCTTC,CASSFPPWRDTNEQFF
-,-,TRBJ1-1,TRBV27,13,TGTGCCAGCAGTTTCGGTCCGAACACTGAAGCTTTCTTT,CASSFGPNTEAFF
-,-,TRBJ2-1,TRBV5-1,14,TGCGCCAGCAGCTTGGGGGGAGCTCGCAATGAGCAGTTCTTC,CASSLGGARNEQFF
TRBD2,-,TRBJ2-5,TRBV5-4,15,TGTGCCAGCACCGCCCGGGAGGGCGACCAAGAGACCCAGTACTTC,CASTAREGDQETQYF
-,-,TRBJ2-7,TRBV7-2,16,TGTGCCAGCACCCCCCGAGTTTCCGACAGGTCCTACGAGCAGTACTTC,CASTPRVSDRSYEQYF
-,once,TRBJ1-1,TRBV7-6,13,TGTGCCAGCAGCCCCCCCCGACAGGTTGAAGCTTTCTTT,CASSPPRQVEAFF
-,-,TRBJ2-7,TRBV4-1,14,TGCGCCAGCAGCCAAGACAGGGATAGCAACGAGCAGTACTTC,CASSQDRDSNEQYF
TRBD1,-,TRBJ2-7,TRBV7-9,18,TGTGCCAGCAGCTCGACCGGGGAGGGACAGGGTCGGACCTACGAGCAGTACTTC,CASSSTGEGQGRTYEQYF
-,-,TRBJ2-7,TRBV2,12,TGTGCCAGCAGGATAGGGGCCTACGAGCAGTACTTC,CASRIGAYEQYF
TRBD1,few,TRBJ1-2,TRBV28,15,TGTGCCAGCAGTCCTCCTTTTCCGGGACAGGCTGGCTACACCTTC,CASSPPFPGQAGYTF
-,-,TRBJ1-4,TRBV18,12,TGTGCCAGCTCAGGGGCCGGTGAAAAACTGTTTTTT,CASSGAGEKLFF
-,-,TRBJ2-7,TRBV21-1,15,TGTGCCAGCAGCGAAACCGGGACAGGTAACTACGAGCAGTACTTC,CASSETGTGNYEQYF
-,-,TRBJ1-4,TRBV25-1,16,TGTGCCAGCAGTGAACACACCCGACGATCCGGGGGAAAACTGTTTTTT,CASSEHTRRSGGKLFF
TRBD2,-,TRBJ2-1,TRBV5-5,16,TGTGCCAGCAGCTTGGACCCAGCGGGAGTCCACAATGAGCAGTTCTTC,CASSLDPAGVHNEQFF
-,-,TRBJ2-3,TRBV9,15,TGTGCCAGCAGCGTAGGCGGAATTAGCACAGATACGCAGTATTTT,CASSVGGISTDTQYF